This T cell receptor beta chain originates from a study of blood T cell repertoires in COVID-19. Overall study context: The study drew acute and convalescent COVID-19 samples from the United States, Italy and Spain. T cells, B-cell-depleted T cells, or PBMCs supplied cDNA or gDNA.

In the original workflow: From reference gene primer amplification, estimates of nucleated cell counts were derived. Using immunoSEQ multiplex PCR, the repertoire was profiled, and TCRdb retains in-frame clones only, with some absent. That table furnishes V, J and clone size, whereas the DNA furnished D and trimming. The sample includes about 88,000 clones, approximately 90% of them seen just once. The sample was peripheral blood. The sequence was obtained from a male donor with acute or convalescent COVID-19.

The CDR3 reads CASSLAGQGAGSPLHF. The CDR3 DNA sequence: TGTGCCAGCAGCTTGGCGGGACAGGGGGCTGGATCACCCCTCCACTTT. The genes are TRBV5-4 and TRBJ1-6, with 12 positions matching TRBD1. J lost 10 bases, V lost 0 bases, and 5 bases had no gene match. The germline gives CDR1 SGHNT, CDR2 YYREEE (reference sequence). The CDR3 covers 16 residues.